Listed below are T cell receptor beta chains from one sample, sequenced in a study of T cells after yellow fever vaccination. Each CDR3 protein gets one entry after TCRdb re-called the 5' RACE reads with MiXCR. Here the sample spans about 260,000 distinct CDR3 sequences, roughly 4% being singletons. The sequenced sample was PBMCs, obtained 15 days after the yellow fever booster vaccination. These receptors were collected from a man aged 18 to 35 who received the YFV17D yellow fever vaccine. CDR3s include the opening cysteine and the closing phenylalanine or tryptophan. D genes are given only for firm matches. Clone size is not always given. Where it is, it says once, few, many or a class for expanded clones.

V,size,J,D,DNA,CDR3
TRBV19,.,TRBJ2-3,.,TGTGCCAGTAGCGATGTTATACTAACGCAGTATTTT,CASSDVILTQYF
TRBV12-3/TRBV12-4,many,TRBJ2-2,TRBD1,TGTGCCAGCAGCCGAATAGGACAGGGTTTGGAGCTGTTTTTT,CASSRIGQGLELFF
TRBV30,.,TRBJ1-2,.,TGTGCCTGGAGCGGACAGTCGGGCTACACCTTC,CAWSGQSGYTF
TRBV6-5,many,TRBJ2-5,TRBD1,TGTGCCAGCAGTCACTGGACAGGATCCGTTGGGACCCAGTACTTC,CASSHWTGSVGTQYF
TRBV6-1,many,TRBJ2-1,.,TGTGCCAGCAGTGAGATAGGGGTAGACAATGAGCAGTTCTTC,CASSEIGVDNEQFF
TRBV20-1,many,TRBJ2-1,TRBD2,TGCAGTGCTAGAGCACTAGCGGGGGGGAGTGAGCAGTTCTTC,CSARALAGGSEQFF
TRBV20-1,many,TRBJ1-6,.,TGCAGTGGAAAATCTGGGAATTCACCCCTCCACTTT,CSGKSGNSPLHF
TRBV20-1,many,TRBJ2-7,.,TGCAGTGCTAGAGAGGCGGGGCCCGGCTACGAGCAGTACTTC,CSAREAGPGYEQYF
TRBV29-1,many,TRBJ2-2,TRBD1,TGCAGCGTTCGGACAGGTTCGAACACCGGGGAGCTGTTTTTT,CSVRTGSNTGELFF
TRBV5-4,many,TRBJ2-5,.,TGTGCCAGCAGCGTGACTTGGACGGGAGAGACCCAGTACTTC,CASSVTWTGETQYF
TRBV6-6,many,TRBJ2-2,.,TGTGCCAGCAGTTTCGTGGCGGGGGCCGCGAACACCGGGGAGCTGTTTTTT,CASSFVAGAANTGELFF
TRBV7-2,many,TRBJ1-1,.,TGTGCCAGCAGCTTAGCCCAAGGGACTGAAGCTTTCTTT,CASSLAQGTEAFF
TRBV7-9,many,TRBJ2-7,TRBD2,TGTGCCAGCACTTTCGGGGGGACCAATTACGAGCAGTACTTC,CASTFGGTNYEQYF
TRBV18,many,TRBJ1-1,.,TGTGCCAGCTCACCGGACAGAAAAGCTTTCTTT,CASSPDRKAFF
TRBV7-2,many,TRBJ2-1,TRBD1,TGTGCCAGCAGCGACGACAGGGGGTATAATGATGAGCAGTTCTTC,CASSDDRGYNDEQFF
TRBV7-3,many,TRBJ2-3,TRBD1,TGTGCCAGCAGCTCCCGACAGGGAAGCACAGATACGCAGTATTTT,CASSSRQGSTDTQYF
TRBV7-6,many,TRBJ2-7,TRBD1,TGTGCCAGCAGCTTAGCGGGCAGGGGACAGGACGAGCAGTACTTC,CASSLAGRGQDEQYF
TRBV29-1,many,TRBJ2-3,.,TGCAGCGTGTTCGGGCGGGACCCCGGGGATACGCAGTATTTT,CSVFGRDPGDTQYF
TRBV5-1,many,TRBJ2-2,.,TGCGCCAGCAGCTTGGAGTCTCAGGGCACCGGGGAGCTGTTTTTT,CASSLESQGTGELFF
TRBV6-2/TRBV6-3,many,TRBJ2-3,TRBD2,TGTGCCAGCAGCGATTCCGGGACTAGCGGCACAGATACGCAGTATTTT,CASSDSGTSGTDTQYF
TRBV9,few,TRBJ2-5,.,TGTGCCAGCAGCGCTAGCGCGAAGGAGACCCAGTACTTC,CASSASAKETQYF
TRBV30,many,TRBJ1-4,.,TGTGCCCGAAAGCAGGGGTCGGGTGAAAAACTGTTTTTT,CARKQGSGEKLFF
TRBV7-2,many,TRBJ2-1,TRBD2,TGTGCCACCCGACTAGCGGGGGACAATGAGCAGTTCTTC,CATRLAGDNEQFF
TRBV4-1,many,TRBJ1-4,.,TGCGCCAGCAGCCAAGCCCACGGGACTAATGAAAAACTGTTTTTT,CASSQAHGTNEKLFF
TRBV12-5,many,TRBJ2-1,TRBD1,TGTGCTAGTGCCAAGACGGGACAGGCAACCTACAATGAGCAGTTCTTC,CASAKTGQATYNEQFF
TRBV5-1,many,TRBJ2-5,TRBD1,TGCGCCAGCAGCTTTACCCGACAGGGCCCGATTCAAGAGACCCAGTACTTC,CASSFTRQGPIQETQYF
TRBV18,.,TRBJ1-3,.,TGTGCCAGCTCACCTCTCAGGCTGGATTCTTCTGGAAACACCATATATTTT,CASSPLRLDSSGNTIYF
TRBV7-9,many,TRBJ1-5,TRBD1,TGTGCCAGCAGCTTAGGGGGGACAGGGAGCAATCAGCCCCAGCATTTT,CASSLGGTGSNQPQHF